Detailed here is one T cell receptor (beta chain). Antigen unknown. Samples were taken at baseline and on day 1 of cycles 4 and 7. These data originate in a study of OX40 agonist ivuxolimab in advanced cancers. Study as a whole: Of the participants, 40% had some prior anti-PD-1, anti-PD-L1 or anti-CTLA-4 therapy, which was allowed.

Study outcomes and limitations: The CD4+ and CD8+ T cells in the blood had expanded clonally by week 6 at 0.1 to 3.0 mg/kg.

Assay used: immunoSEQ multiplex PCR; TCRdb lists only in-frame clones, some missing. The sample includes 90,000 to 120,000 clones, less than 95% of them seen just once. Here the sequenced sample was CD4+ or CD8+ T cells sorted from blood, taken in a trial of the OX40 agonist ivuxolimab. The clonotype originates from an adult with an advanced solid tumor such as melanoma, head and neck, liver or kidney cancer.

CDR3 sequence (DNA): TGTGCCAGCAGTGAAGCTGTCTCGAGCTCTGGAAACACCATATATTTT. Translated: CASSEAVSSSGNTIYF. V is TRBV6-1 and J is TRBJ1-3; D ambiguous. V lost 0 bases, J lost 0 bases, and 9 bases lay in between. The CDR3 is 16 residues long. Germline V gene sequence: CDR1 MNHNS, CDR2 SASEGT.